The clone carrying this T cell receptor beta chain was counted many times. The source of the sample is a study of T cells after posttransplantation cyclophosphamide. Germline V lookup: CDR1 LGHNA, CDR2 YSLEER. CDR3 length equals 17 residues. Trimming took 0 bases from V and 6 from J; bases not matched to a gene: 11. Treatment was busulfan-fludarabine conditioning, a marrow graft, and cyclophosphamide on days +3 and +4. The data were produced by immunoSEQ multiplex PCR, yet TCRdb's version contains in-frame clones alone and is incomplete. The table lists about 3,300 clones, with no singletons. The chain carries TRBV4-3 and TRBJ1-5; TRBD1 agrees at 7 bases. Sample: PBMCs, taken after allogeneic stem cell transplant with posttransplant cyclophosphamide. This receptor was obtained from a young adult male patient who received an allogeneic stem cell transplant from a related donor, was CMV-positive, and had acute GVHD only. The graft donor may account for some of the T cells. CDR3 protein: CASSQDYRTGTRQPQHF. The DNA of the CDR3 is TGCGCCAGCAGCCAAGATTATCGGACAGGAACGCGTCAGCCCCAGCATTTT.